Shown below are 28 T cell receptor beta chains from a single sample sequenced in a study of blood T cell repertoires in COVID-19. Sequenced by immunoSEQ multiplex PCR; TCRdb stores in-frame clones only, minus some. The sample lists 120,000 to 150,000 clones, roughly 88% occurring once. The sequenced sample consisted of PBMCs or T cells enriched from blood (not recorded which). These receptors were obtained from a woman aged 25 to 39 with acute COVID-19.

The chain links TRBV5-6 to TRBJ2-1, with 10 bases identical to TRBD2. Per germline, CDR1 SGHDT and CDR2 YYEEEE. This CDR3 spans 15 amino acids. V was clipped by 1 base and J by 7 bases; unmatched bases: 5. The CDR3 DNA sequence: TGTGCCAGCAGCTTGTTTCCTAGCGGGAGTAATGAGCAGTTCTTC. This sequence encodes CASSLFPSGSNEQFF.

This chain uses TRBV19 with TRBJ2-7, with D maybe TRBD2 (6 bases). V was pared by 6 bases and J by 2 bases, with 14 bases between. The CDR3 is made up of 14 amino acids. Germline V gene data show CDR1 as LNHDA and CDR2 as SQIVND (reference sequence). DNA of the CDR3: TGTGCCAGTAGCACCGACCGGGAGCCCTACGAGCAGTACTTC. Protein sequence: CASSTDREPYEQYF.

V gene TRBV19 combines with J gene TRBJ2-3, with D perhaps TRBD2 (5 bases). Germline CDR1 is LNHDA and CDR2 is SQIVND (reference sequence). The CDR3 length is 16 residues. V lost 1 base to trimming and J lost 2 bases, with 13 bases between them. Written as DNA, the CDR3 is TGTGCCAGTAGTATAGGTGCTAGCAGATCCACAGATACGCAGTATTTT. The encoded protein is CASSIGASRSTDTQYF.

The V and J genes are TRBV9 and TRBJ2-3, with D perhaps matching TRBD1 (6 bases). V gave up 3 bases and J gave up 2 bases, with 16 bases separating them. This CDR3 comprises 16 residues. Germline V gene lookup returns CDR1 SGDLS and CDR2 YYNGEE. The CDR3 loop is CASSARQASVTDTQYF. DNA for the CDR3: TGTGCCAGCAGCGCCAGACAGGCCTCCGTCACAGATACGCAGTATTTT.

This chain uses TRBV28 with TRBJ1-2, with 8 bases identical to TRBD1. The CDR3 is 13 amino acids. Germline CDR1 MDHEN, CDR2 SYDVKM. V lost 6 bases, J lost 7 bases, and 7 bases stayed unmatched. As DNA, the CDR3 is TGTGCCAGCAGACCACAGGGGGTAGGTGGCTACACCTTC. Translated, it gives CASRPQGVGGYTF.

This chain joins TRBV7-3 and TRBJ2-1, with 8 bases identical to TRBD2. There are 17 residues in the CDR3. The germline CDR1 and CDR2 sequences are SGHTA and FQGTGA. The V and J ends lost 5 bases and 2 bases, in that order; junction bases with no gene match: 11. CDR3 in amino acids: CASSKSGGMTTYNEQFF. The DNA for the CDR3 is TGTGCCAGCAGCAAAAGCGGGGGTATGACCACCTACAATGAGCAGTTCTTC. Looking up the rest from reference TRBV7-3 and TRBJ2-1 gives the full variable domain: GAGVSQTPSNKVTEKGKYVELRCDPISGHTALYWYRQSLGQGPEFLIYFQGTGAADDSGLPNDRFFAVRPEGSVSTLKIQRTERGDSAVYLCASSKSGGMTTYNEQFFGPGTRLTVL.

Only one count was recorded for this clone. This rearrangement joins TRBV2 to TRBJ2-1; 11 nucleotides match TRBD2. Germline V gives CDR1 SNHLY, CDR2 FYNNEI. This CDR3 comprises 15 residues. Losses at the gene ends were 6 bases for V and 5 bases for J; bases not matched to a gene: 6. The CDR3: CASRDLAGGDNEQFF. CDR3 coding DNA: TGTGCCAGCAGAGACCTAGCGGGAGGTGACAATGAGCAGTTCTTC.

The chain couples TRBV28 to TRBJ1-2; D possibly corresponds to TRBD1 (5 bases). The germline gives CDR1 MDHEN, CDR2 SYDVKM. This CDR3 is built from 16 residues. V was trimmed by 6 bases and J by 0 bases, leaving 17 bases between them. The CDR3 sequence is CASSYPGTTSNYGYTF. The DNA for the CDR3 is TGTGCCAGCAGCTATCCCGGGACTACCTCTAACTATGGCTACACCTTC.

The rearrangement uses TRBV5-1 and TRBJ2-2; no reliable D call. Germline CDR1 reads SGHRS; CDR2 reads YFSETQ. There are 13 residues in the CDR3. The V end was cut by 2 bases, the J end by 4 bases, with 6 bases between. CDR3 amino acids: CASSLLPTGELFF. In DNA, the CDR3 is TGCGCCAGCAGCTTACTTCCCACCGGGGAGCTGTTTTTT.

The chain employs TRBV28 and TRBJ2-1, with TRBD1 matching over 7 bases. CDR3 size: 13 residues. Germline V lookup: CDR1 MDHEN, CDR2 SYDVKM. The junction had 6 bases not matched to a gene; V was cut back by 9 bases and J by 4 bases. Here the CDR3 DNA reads TGTGCCAGTCGACAGGGATCGTACAATGAGCAGTTCTTC. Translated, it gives CASRQGSYNEQFF.

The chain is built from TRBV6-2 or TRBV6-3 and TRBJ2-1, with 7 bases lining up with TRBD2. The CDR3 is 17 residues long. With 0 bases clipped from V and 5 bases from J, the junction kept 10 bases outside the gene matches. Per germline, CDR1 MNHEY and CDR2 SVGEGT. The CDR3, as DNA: TGTGCCAGCAGTTACTCGGGGGGGGTTGGGCTCGACAATGAGCAGTTCTTC. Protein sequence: CASSYSGGVGLDNEQFF.

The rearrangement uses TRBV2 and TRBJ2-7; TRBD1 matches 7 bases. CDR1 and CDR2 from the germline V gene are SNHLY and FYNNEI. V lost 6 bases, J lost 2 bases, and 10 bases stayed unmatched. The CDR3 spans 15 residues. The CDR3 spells CASSIAGGLTYEQYF. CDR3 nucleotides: TGTGCCAGCAGCATAGCAGGGGGATTAACCTACGAGCAGTACTTC.

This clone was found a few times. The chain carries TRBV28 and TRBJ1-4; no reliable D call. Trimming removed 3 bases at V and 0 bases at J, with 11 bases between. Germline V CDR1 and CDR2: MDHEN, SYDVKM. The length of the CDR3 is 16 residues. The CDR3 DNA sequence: TGTGCCAGCAGTTTTGTGGGCCATGCAACTAATGAAAAACTGTTTTTT. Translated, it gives CASSFVGHATNEKLFF.

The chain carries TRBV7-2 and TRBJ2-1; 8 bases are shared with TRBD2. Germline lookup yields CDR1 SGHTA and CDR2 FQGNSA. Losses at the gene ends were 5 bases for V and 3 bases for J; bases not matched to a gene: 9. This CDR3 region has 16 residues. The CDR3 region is CASSGMAGGVYNEQFF. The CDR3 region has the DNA TGTGCCAGCAGCGGAATGGCGGGAGGCGTCTACAATGAGCAGTTCTTC.

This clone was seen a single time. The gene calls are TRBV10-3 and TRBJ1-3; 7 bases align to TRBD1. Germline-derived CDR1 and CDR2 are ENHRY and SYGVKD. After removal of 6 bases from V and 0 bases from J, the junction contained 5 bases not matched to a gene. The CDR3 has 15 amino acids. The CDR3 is CAISERDSSGNTIYF. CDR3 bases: TGTGCCATCAGCGAAAGGGACAGCTCTGGAAACACCATATATTTT.

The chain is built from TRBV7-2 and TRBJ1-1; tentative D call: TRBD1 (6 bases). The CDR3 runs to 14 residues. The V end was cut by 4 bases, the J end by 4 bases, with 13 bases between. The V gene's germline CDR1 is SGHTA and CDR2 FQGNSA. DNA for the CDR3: TGTGCCAGCAGCTCCTACGGGACACTCACTGAAGCTTTCTTT. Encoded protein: CASSSYGTLTEAFF.

The CDR3 protein is CASSLPVAGGPNEQFF. The CDR3 region has the DNA TGCGCCAGCAGCTTGCCAGTAGCGGGAGGGCCGAATGAGCAGTTCTTC. J is TRBJ2-1 and V is TRBV5-1; 11 positions match TRBD2. V was pared by 1 base and J by 7 bases, with 7 bases of the junction left unmatched. CDR3 size: 16 residues. CDR1 is SGHRS and CDR2 is YFSETQ in the germline V gene. Together with reference TRBV5-1 and TRBJ2-1, the CDR3 gives the full variable domain: KAGVTQTPRYLIKTRGQQVTLSCSPISGHRSVSWYQQTPGQGLQFLFEYFSETQRNKGNFPGRFSGRQFSNSRSEMNVSTLELGDSALYLCASSLPVAGGPNEQFFGPGTRLTVL.

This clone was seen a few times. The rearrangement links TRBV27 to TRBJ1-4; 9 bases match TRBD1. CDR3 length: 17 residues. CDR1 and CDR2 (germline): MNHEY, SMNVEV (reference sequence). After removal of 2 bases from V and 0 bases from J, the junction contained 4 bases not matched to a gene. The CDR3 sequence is CASSLRDRVTTNEKLFF. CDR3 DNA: TGTGCCAGCAGTTTACGGGACAGGGTTACAACTAATGAAAAACTGTTTTTT. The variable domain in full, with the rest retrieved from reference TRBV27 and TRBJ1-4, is EAQVTQNPRYLITVTGKKLTVTCSQNMNHEYMSWYRQDPGLGLRQIYYSMNVEVTDKGDVPEGYKVSRKEKRNFPLILESPSPNQTSLYFCASSLRDRVTTNEKLFFGSGTQLSVL.

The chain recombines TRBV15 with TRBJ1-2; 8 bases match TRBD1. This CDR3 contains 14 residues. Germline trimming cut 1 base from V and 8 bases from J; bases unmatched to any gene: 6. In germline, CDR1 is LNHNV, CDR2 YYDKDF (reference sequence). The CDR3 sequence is CATSRALDRVGYTF. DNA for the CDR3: TGTGCCACCAGCAGAGCCCTGGACAGGGTCGGCTACACCTTC.

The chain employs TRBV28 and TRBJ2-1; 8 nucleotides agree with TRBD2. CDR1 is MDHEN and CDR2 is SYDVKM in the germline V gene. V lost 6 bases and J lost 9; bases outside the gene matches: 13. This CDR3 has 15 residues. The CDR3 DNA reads TGTGCCAGCAGACCCACTAGCGGAGTGGTTGGTGAGCAGTTCTTC. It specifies CASRPTSGVVGEQFF. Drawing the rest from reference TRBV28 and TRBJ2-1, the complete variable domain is DVKVTQSSRYLVKRTGEKVFLECVQDMDHENMFWYRQDPGLGLRLIYFSYDVKMKEKGDIPEGYSVSREKKERFSLILESASTNQTSMYLCASRPTSGVVGEQFFGPGTRLTVL.

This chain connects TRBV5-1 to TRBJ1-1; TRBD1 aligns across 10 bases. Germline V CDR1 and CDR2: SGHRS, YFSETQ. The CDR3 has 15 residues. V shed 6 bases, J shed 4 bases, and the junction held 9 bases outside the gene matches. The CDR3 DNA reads TGCGCCAGCAACGGACAGGGGGTGGCTAGCACTGAAGCTTTCTTT. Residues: CASNGQGVASTEAFF.

The CDR3 protein is CASSPSRGPNGYTF. Written as DNA, the CDR3 is TGTGCCAGCAGCCCCAGTCGAGGGCCAAATGGCTACACCTTC. The J gene is TRBJ1-2, the V gene TRBV3-1 (or the pseudogene TRBV3-2); no reliable D call. Germline V gene data show CDR1 as LGHDT and CDR2 as YNNKEL (reference sequence). The CDR3 sequence is 14 residues long. Trimming cost V 4 bases and J 6 bases, with 15 bases left between them.

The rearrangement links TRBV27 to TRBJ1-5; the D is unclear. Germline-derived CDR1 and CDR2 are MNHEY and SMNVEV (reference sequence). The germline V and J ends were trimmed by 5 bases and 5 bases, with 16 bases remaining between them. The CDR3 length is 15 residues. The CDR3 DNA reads TGTGCCAGCAGTGTCAGAGGAGGGATTTATCAGCCCCAGCATTTT. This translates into CASSVRGGIYQPQHF.

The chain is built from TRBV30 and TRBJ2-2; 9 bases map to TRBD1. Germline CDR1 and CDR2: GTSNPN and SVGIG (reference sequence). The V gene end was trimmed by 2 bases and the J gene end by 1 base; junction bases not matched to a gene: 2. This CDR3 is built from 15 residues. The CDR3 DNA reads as TGTGCCTGGAGTTCGGGACAGGGGAACACCGGGGAGCTGTTTTTT. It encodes CAWSSGQGNTGELFF.

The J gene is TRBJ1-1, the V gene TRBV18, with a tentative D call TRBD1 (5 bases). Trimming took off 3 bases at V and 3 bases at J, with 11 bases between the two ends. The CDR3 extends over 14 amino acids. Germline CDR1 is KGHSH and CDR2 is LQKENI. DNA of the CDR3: TGTGCCAGCTCACCCTACGGGGGAGACACTGAAGCTTTCTTT. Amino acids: CASSPYGGDTEAFF.

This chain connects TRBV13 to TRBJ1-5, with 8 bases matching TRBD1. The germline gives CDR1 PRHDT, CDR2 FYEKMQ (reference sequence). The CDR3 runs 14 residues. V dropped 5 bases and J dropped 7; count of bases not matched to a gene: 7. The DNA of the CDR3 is TGTGCCAGCAGCGAAGGGACAGGCCGACAGCCCCAGCATTTT. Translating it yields CASSEGTGRQPQHF.

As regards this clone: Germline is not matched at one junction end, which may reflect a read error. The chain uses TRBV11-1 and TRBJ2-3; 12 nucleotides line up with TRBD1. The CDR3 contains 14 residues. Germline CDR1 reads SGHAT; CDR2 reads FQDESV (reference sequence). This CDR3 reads CASSLGQGADKQYF. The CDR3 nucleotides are TGTGCCAGCAGCTTGGGACAGGGGGCGGATAAGCAGTATTTT.

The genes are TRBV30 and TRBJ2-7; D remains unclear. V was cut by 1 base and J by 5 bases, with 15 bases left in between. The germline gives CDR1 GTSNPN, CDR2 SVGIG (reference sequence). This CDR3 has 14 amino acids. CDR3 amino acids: CAWSANPPLNEQYF. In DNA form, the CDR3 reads TGTGCCTGGAGTGCTAACCCCCCCTTGAACGAGCAGTACTTC.